This T cell receptor (beta chain) was obtained from a study of PD-L1 blockade in urothelial cancer. About the research overall: Between 0 and 3 chemotherapy regimens preceded treatment for each patient. Typically, measured as a median, blood samples had approximately 130,000 T cells.

The table came from immunoSEQ multiplex PCR; TCRdb's copy has only in-frame clones and leaves some out. The data hold about 51,000 clones, with around 89% observed a single time. Time point: peripheral blood 6 weeks after treatment start. Germline assignment: CDR1 SGHRS and CDR2 YFSETQ. CDR3 size: 16 residues. Trimming left V 0 bases short and J 6 bases short, with 19 bases between. The source was PBMCs, collected around atezolizumab (anti-PD-L1) treatment. This TCR was recovered from a man between 60 and 70 years old with urothelial cancer. The chain couples TRBV5-1 to TRBJ2-7; D is undetermined. The CDR3 DNA reads TGCGCCAGCAGCTTGGTGCACATGCGCGGCCTTAGCGAGCAGTACTTC. It specifies CASSLVHMRGLSEQYF.